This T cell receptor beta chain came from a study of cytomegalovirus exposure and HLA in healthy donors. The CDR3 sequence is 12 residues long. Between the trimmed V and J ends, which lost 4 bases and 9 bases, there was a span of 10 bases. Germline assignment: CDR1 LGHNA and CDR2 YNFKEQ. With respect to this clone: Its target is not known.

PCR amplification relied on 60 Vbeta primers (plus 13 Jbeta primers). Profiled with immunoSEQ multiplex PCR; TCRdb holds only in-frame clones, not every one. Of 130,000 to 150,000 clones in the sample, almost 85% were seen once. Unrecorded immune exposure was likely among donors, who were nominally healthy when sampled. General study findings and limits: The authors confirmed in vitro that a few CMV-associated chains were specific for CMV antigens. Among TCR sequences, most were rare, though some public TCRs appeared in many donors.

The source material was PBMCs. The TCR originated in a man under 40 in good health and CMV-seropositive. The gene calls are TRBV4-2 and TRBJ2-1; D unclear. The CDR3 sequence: CASSPPSIEQFF. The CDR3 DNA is TGTGCCAGCAGCCCCCCTTCTATTGAGCAGTTCTTC.